A single sample is the source of the 2 T cell receptor beta chains below, sequenced in a study of identical twins. TCRdb passed the 5' RACE reads through MiXCR, listing each CDR3 protein once. Found here are some 710,000 distinct CDR3 sequences, approximately 6.1% of them singletons; the top ten hold 1.5% to 2%. Specimen: naive T cells sorted from blood. Receptor source: a man between 18 and 29 years old in good health.

This clonotype occurred many times. V usage is TRBV6-2 or TRBV6-3 and J usage is TRBJ2-5, with D unclear. The CDR3 runs to 14 residues. V was clipped by 7 bases and J by 1 base, with 13 bases between them. Per germline, CDR1 MNHEY and CDR2 SVGEGT. The CDR3 nucleotides are TGTGCCAGCAAAGAGTTAGAAAGCCAAGAGACCCAGTACTTC. Encoded protein: CASKELESQETQYF.

There are many counts of this clonotype. J is TRBJ1-5 and V is TRBV12-3 or TRBV12-4; D perhaps matches TRBD1 (6 bases). This CDR3 is 15 amino acids long. Trimming left V 5 bases short and J 2 bases short, with 13 bases between. The CDR3 sequence: CASSKGQGGNQPQHF. The CDR3 bases are TGTGCCAGCAGTAAGGGACAAGGGGGCAATCAGCCCCAGCATTTT.